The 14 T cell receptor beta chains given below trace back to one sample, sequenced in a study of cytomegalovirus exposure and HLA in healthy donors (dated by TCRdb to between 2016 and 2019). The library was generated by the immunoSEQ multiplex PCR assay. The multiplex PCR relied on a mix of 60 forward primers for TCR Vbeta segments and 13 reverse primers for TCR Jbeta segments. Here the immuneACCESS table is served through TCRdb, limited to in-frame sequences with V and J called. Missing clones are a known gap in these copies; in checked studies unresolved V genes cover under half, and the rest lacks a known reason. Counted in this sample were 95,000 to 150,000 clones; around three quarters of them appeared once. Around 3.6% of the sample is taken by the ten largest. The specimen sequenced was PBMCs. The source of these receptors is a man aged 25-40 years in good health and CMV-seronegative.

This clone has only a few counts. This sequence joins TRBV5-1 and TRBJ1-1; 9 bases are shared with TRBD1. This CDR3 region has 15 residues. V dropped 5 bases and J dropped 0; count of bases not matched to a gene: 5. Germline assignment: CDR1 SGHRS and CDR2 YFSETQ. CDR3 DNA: TGCGCCAGCAGGGGACAGGGCGGCATGAACACTGAAGCTTTCTTT. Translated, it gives CASRGQGGMNTEAFF.

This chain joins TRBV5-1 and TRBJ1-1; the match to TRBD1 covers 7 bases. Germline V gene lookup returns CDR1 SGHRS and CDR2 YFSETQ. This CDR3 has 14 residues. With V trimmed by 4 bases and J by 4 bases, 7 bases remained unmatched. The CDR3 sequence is CASSVRQGVTEAFF. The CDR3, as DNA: TGCGCCAGCAGCGTTCGACAGGGAGTCACTGAAGCTTTCTTT.

This chain's CDR3 is CASSLVLAGLQETQYF. In DNA form, the CDR3 reads TGTGCCAGCAGCTTAGTGTTGGCGGGACTCCAAGAGACCCAGTACTTC. V usage is TRBV11-2 and J usage is TRBJ2-5; tentatively, D is TRBD2 (6 bases). Germline CDR1 is SGHAT and CDR2 is FQNNGV. This CDR3 comprises 16 residues. V was cut by 1 base and J by 1 base, with 13 bases left in between.

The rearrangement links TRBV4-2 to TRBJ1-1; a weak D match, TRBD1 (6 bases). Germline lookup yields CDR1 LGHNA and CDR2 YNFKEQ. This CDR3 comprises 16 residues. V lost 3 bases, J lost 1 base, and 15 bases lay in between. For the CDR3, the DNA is TGTGCCAGCAGCCATCCCAGGGGAGTGACGAACACTGAAGCTTTCTTT. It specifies CASSHPRGVTNTEAFF.

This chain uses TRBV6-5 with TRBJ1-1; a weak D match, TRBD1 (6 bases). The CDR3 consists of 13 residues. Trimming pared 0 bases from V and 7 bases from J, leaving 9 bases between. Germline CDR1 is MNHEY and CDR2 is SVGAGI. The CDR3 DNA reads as TGTGCCAGCAGTTACTCGACAGGCTATGAAGCTTTCTTT. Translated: CASSYSTGYEAFF.

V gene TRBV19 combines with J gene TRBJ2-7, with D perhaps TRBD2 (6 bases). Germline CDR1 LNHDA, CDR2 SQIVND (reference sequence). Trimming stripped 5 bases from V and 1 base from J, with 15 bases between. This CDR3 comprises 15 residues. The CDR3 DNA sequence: TGTGCCAGTAGTGAAACGGGAGCTGGGTCCTACGAGCAGTACTTC. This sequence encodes CASSETGAGSYEQYF.

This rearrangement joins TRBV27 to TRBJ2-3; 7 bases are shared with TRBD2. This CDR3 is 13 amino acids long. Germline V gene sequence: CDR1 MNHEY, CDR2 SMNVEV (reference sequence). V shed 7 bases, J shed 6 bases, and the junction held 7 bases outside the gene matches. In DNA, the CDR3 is TGTGCCAGCATGGTCGGGAGGTGGGATACGCAGTATTTT. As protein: CASMVGRWDTQYF.

CDR3 in DNA: TGTGCCAGCAACGTCGGGACACCTCACACTGAAGCTTTCTTT. This gives the protein CASNVGTPHTEAFF. This sequence joins TRBV28 and TRBJ1-1, with D maybe TRBD1 (6 bases). The CDR3 is 14 residues long. Germline V gives CDR1 MDHEN, CDR2 SYDVKM. Trimming removed 7 bases from V and 3 bases from J, with 15 bases in between.

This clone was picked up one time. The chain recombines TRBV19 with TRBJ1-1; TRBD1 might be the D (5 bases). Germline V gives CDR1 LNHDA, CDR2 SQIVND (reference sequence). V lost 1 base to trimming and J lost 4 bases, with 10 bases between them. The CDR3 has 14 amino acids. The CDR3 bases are TGTGCCAGTAGTATAGCAGGGATTGCCACTGAAGCTTTCTTT. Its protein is CASSIAGIATEAFF.

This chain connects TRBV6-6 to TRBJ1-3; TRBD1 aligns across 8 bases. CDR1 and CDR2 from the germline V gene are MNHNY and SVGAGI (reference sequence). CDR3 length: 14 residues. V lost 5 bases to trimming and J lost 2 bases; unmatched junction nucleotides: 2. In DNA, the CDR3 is TGTGCCAGCAGTCCACAGGGGGCTGGAAACACCATATATTTT. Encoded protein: CASSPQGAGNTIYF.

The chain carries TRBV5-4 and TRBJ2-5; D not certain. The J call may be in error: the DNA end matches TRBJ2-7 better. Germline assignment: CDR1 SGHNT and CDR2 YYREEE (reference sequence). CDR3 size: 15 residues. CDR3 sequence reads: CASSLAVTDSYEQYF. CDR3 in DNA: TGTGCCAGCAGCTTGGCGGTGACTGACTCCTACGAGCAGTACTTC.

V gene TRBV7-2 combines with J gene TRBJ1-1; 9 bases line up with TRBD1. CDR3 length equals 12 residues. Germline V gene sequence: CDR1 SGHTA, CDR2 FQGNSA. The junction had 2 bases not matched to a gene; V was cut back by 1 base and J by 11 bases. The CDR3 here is CASSLGTGDAFF. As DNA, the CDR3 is TGTGCCAGCAGCTTAGGGACAGGGGACGCTTTCTTT. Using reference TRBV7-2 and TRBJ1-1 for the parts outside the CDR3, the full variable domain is GAGVSQSPSNKVTEKGKDVELRCDPISGHTALYWYRQSLGQGLEFLIYFQGNSAPDKSGLPSDRFSAERTGGSVSTLTIQRTQQEDSAVYLCASSLGTGDAFFGQGTRLTVV.

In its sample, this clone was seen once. The CDR3 region is CASSPAGGRAFNQPQHF. The CDR3 DNA sequence: TGTGCCAGCTCACCCGCCGGGGGTAGGGCTTTCAATCAGCCCCAGCATTTT. This chain uses TRBV18 with TRBJ1-5, with a weak D call TRBD1 (5 bases). Germline V gene sequence: CDR1 KGHSH, CDR2 LQKENI. The ends were cut back, 3 bases at V and 3 bases at J, with 18 bases in the middle. The CDR3 has 17 amino acids.

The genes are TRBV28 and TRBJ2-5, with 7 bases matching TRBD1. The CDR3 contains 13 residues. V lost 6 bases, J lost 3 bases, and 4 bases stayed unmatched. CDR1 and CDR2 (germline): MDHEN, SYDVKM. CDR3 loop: CASRKTGKETQYF. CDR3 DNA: TGTGCCAGCAGAAAGACAGGGAAAGAGACCCAGTACTTC.